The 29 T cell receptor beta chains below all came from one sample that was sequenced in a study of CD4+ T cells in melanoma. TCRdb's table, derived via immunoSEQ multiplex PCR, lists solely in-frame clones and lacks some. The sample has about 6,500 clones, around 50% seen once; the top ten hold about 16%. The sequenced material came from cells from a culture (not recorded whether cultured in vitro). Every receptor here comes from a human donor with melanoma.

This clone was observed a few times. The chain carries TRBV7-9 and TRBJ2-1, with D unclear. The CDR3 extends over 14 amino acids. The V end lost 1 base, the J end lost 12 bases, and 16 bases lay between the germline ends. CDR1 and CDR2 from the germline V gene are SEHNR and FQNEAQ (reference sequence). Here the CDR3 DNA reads TGTGCCAGCAGCTTAGGGGATTACGCCCCCCGGCAGTTCTTC. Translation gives CASSLGDYAPRQFF.

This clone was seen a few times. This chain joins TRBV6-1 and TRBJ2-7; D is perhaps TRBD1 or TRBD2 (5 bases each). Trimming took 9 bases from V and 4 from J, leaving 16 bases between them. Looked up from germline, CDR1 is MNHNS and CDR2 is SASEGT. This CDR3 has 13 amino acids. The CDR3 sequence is CARTRGLDYEQYF. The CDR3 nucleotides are TGTGCCAGAACGAGGGGTCTAGATTACGAGCAGTACTTC.

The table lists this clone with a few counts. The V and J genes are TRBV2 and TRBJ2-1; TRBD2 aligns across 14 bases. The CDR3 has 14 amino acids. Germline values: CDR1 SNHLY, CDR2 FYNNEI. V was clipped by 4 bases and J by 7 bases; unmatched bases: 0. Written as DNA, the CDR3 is TGTGCCAGCAGTGGGACTAGCGGGGGGAATGAGCAGTTCTTC. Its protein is CASSGTSGGNEQFF. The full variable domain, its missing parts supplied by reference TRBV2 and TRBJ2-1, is EPEVTQTPSHQVTQMGQEVILRCVPISNHLYFYWYRQILGQKVEFLVSFYNNEISEKSEIFDDQFSVERPDGSNFTLKIRSTKLEDSAMYFCASSGTSGGNEQFFGPGTRLTVL.

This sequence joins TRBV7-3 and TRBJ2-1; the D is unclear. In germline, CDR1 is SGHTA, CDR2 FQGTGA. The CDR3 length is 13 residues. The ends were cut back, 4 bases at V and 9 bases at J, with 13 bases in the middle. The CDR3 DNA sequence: TGTGCCAGCAGCTCCTCGTGGCGGACTGAGCAGTTCTTC. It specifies CASSSSWRTEQFF.

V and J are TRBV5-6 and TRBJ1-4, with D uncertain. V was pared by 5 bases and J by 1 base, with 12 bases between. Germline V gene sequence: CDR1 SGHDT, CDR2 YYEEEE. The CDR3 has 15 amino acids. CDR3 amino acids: CASSYGLRTNEKLFF. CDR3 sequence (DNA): TGTGCCAGCAGTTACGGACTGCGAACTAATGAAAAACTGTTTTTT.

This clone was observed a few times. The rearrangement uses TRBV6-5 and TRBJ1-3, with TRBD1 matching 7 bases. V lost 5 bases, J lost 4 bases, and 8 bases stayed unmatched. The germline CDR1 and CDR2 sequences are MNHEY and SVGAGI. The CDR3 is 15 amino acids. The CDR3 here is CASSIYRGSGNTIYF. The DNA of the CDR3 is TGTGCCAGCAGTATTTACAGGGGCTCGGGAAACACCATATATTTT.

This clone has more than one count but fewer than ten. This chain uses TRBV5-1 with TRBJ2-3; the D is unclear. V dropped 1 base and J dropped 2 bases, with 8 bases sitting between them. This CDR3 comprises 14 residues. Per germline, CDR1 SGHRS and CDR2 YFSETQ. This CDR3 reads CASSLTFLTDTQYF. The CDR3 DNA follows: TGCGCCAGCAGCTTGACTTTTCTCACAGATACGCAGTATTTT.

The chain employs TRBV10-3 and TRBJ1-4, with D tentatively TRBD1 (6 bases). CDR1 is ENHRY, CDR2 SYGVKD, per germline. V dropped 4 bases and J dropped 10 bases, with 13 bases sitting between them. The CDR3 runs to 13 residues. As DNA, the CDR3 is TGTGCCATCAGTGGAGAGGGGGAGGGAAAACTGTTTTTT. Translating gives CAISGEGEGKLFF.

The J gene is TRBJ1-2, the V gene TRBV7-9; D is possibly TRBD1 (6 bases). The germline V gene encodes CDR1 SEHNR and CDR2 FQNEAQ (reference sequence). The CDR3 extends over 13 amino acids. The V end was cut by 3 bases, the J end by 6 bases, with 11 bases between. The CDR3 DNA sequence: TGTGCCAGCAGCTTTACAGGGTTGCATGGCTACACCTTC. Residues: CASSFTGLHGYTF. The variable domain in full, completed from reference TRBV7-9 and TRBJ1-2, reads DTGVSQNPRHKITKRGQNVTFRCDPISEHNRLYWYRQTLGQGPEFLTYFQNEAQLEKSRLLSDRFSAERPKGSFSTLEIQRTEQGDSAMYLCASSFTGLHGYTFGSGTRLTVV.

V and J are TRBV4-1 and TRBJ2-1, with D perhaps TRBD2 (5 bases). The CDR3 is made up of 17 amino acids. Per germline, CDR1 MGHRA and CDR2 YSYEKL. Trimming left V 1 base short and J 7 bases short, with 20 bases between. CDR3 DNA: TGCGCCAGCAGCCAAGGGGGAGTTTACCTCACTTCGAATGAGCAGTTCTTC. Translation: CASSQGGVYLTSNEQFF.

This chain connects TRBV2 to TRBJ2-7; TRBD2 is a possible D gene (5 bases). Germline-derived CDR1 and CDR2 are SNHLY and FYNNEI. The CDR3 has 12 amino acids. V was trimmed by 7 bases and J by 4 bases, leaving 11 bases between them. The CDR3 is CASTEESYEQYF. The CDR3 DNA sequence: TGTGCCAGCACGGAGGAATCTTACGAGCAGTACTTC.

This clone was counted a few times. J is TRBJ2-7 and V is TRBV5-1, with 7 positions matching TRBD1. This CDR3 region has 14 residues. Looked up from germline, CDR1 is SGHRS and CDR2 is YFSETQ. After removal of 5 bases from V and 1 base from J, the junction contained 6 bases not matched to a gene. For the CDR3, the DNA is TGCGCCAGCAGACGGGGACAGCAGTCCTACGAGCAGTACTTC. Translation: CASRRGQQSYEQYF. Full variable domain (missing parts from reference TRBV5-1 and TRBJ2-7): KAGVTQTPRYLIKTRGQQVTLSCSPISGHRSVSWYQQTPGQGLQFLFEYFSETQRNKGNFPGRFSGRQFSNSRSEMNVSTLELGDSALYLCASRRGQQSYEQYFGPGTRLTVT.

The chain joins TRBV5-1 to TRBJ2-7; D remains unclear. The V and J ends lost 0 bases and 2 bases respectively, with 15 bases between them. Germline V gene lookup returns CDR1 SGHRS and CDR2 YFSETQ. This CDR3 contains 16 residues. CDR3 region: CASSLADVGLAYEQYF. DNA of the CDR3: TGCGCCAGCAGCTTGGCCGATGTCGGTCTAGCCTACGAGCAGTACTTC.

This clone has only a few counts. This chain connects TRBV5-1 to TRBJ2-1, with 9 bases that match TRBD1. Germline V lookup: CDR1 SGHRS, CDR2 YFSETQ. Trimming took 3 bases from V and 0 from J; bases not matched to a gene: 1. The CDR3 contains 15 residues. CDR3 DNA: TGCGCCAGCAGCTCGGACAGGGGCTCCTACAATGAGCAGTTCTTC. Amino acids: CASSSDRGSYNEQFF.

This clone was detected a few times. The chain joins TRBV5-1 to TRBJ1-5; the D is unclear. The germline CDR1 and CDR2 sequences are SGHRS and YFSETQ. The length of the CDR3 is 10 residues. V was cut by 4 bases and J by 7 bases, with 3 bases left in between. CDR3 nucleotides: TGCGCCAGCAGCATGCAGCCCCAGCATTTT. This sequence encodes CASSMQPQHF. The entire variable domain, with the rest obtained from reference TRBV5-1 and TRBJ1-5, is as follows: KAGVTQTPRYLIKTRGQQVTLSCSPISGHRSVSWYQQTPGQGLQFLFEYFSETQRNKGNFPGRFSGRQFSNSRSEMNVSTLELGDSALYLCASSMQPQHFGDGTRLSIL.

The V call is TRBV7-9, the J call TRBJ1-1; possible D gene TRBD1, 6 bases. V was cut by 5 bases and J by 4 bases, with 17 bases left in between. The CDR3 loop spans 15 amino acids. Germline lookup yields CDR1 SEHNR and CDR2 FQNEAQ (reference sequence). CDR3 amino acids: CASSRRGGGGTEAFF. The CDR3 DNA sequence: TGTGCCAGCAGCCGGAGGGGGGGAGGCGGCACTGAAGCTTTCTTT.

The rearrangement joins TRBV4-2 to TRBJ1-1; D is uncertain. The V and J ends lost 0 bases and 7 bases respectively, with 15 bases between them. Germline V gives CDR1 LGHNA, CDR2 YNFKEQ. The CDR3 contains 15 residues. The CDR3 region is CASSQDRRNRDEAFF. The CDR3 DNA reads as TGTGCCAGCAGCCAAGATCGGCGCAACAGAGATGAAGCTTTCTTT.

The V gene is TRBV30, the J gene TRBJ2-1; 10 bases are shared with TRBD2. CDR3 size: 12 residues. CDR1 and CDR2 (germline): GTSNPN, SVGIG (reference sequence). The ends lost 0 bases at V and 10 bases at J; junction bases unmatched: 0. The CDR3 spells CAWSVLAGEQFF. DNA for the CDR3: TGTGCCTGGAGTGTACTAGCGGGGGAGCAGTTCTTC.

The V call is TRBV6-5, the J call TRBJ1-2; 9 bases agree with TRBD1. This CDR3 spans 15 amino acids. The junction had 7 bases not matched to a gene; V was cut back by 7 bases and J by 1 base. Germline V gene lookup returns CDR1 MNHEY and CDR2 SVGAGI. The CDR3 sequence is CASTNLGQGNYGYTF. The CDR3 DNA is TGTGCCAGCACAAATCTGGGACAGGGTAACTATGGCTACACCTTC.

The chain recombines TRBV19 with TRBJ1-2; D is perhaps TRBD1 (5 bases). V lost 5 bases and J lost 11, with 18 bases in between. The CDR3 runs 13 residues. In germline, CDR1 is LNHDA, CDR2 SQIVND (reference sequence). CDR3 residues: CASSLRDSLGYTF. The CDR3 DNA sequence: TGTGCCAGTAGTCTCCGGGACTCTTTAGGGTACACCTTC.

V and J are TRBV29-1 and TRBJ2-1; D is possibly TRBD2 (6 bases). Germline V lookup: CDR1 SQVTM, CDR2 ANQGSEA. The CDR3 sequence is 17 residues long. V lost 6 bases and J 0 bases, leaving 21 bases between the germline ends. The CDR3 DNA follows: TGCAGCGTGGAGGGACTGACCAAACGTAGCTCCTACAATGAGCAGTTCTTC. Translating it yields CSVEGLTKRSSYNEQFF.

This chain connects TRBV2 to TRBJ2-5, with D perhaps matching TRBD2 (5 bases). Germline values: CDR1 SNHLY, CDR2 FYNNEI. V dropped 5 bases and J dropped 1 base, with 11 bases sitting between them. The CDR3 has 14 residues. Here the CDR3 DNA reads TGTGCCAGCAGTTTACCGGGGTCCCAAGAGACCCAGTACTTC. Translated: CASSLPGSQETQYF. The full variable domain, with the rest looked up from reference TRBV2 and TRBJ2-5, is EPEVTQTPSHQVTQMGQEVILRCVPISNHLYFYWYRQILGQKVEFLVSFYNNEISEKSEIFDDQFSVERPDGSNFTLKIRSTKLEDSAMYFCASSLPGSQETQYFGPGTRLLVL.

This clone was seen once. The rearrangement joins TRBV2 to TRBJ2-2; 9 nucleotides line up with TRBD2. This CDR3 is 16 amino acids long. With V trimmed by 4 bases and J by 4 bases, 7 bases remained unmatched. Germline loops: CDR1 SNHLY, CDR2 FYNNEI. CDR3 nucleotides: TGTGCCAGCAGTGTGGGCGGGGGGGCCCCCACCGGGGAGCTGTTTTTT. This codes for CASSVGGGAPTGELFF. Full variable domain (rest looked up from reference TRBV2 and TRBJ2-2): EPEVTQTPSHQVTQMGQEVILRCVPISNHLYFYWYRQILGQKVEFLVSFYNNEISEKSEIFDDQFSVERPDGSNFTLKIRSTKLEDSAMYFCASSVGGGAPTGELFFGEGSRLTVL.

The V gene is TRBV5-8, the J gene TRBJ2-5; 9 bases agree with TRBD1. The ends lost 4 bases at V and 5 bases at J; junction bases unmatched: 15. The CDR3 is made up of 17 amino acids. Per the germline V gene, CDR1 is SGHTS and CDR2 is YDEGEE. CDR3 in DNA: TGTGCCAGCAGCACTGGGACAGGGAGTGGTCGACGGGAGACCCAGTACTTC. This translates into CASSTGTGSGRRETQYF.

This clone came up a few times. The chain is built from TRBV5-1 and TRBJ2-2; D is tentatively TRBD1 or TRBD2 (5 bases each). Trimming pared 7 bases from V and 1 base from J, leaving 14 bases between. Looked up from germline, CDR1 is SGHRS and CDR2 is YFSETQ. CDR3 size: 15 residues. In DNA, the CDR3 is TGCGCCAGCTCCTCCGGGACGATGAACACCGGGGAGCTGTTTTTT. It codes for CASSSGTMNTGELFF.

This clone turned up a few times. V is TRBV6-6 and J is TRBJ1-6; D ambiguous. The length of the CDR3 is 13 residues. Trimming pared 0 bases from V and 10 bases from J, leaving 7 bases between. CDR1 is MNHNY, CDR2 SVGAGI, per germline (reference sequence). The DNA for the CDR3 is TGTGCCAGCAGTTACTCGATGGGGTCACCCCTCCACTTT. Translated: CASSYSMGSPLHF.

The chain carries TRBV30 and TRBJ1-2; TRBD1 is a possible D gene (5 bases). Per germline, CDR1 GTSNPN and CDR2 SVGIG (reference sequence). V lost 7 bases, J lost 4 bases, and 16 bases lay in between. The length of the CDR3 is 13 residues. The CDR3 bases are TGTGCCTTAACCCGGGGGAATGGCTATGGCTACACCTTC. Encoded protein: CALTRGNGYGYTF. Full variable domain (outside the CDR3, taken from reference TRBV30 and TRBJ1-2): SQTIHQWPATLVQPVGSPLSLECTVEGTSNPNLYWYRQAAGRGLQLLFYSVGIGQISSEVPQNLSASRPQDRQFILSSKKLLLSDSGFYLCALTRGNGYGYTFGSGTRLTVV.

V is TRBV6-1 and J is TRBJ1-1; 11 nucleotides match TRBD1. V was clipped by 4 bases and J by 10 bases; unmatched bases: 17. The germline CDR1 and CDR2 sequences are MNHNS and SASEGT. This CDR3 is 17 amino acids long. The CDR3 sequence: CASSASRGLGTGGGAFF. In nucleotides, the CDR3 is TGTGCCAGCAGTGCTTCAAGAGGTCTCGGGACAGGGGGTGGAGCTTTCTTT.

CDR3 sequence reads: CASRPTGLIADTQYF. Written as DNA, the CDR3 is TGCGCCAGCAGGCCCACGGGACTTATCGCAGATACGCAGTATTTT. The V and J genes are TRBV4-1 and TRBJ2-3, with D possibly TRBD2 on 6 matching bases. Germline values: CDR1 MGHRA, CDR2 YSYEKL. V dropped 6 bases and J dropped 4 bases, with 17 bases sitting between them. The CDR3 covers 15 residues.